The 4 T cell receptor beta chains given below trace back to one sample, sequenced in a study of blood T cell repertoires in COVID-19. Sequencing was performed with immunoSEQ multiplex PCR; in TCRdb, only in-frame clones are kept and a portion is missing. The table has 240,000 or so clones, about 81% seen once. The material sequenced was peripheral blood. The receptors here all came from a woman aged 55-75 years with active or convalescent COVID-19.

The chain combines TRBV4-1 with TRBJ2-3; a possible D gene is TRBD2 (6 bases). With 1 base removed from V and 9 bases from J, the gap between germline ends came to 11 bases. The CDR3 is 13 amino acids. Looked up from germline, CDR1 is MGHRA and CDR2 is YSYEKL. The CDR3 bases are TGCGCCAGCAGCCAAGGGGACTTAAAAACGCAGTATTTT. It specifies CASSQGDLKTQYF.

This rearrangement joins TRBV27 to TRBJ1-1; perhaps TRBD1 as D (5 bases). V lost 4 bases and J lost 1, with 10 bases in between. This CDR3 is built from 14 residues. Germline CDR1 is MNHEY and CDR2 is SMNVEV (reference sequence). The CDR3 nucleotides are TGTGCCAGCAGTTGGGGCGGTGGGAACACTGAAGCTTTCTTT. Its translation: CASSWGGGNTEAFF.

This clone has more than one count but fewer than ten. The V and J genes are TRBV6-5 and TRBJ1-1; D remains ambiguous. Trimming pared 5 bases from V and 1 base from J, leaving 8 bases between. This CDR3 has 13 residues. The germline gives CDR1 MNHEY, CDR2 SVGAGI. The CDR3 region is CASSPSPNTEAFF. In nucleotides, the CDR3 is TGTGCCAGCAGTCCTTCCCCGAACACTGAAGCTTTCTTT.

V and J are TRBV5-1 and TRBJ1-6; 7 bases map to TRBD1. Germline-derived CDR1 and CDR2 are SGHRS and YFSETQ. The CDR3 is made up of 16 amino acids. The junction had 8 bases not matched to a gene; V was cut back by 2 bases and J by 6 bases. CDR3 residues: CASSFVGTDINSPLHF. CDR3 DNA sequence: TGCGCCAGCAGCTTTGTCGGGACAGACATTAATTCACCCCTCCACTTT. The variable domain in full, completed from reference TRBV5-1 and TRBJ1-6, reads KAGVTQTPRYLIKTRGQQVTLSCSPISGHRSVSWYQQTPGQGLQFLFEYFSETQRNKGNFPGRFSGRQFSNSRSEMNVSTLELGDSALYLCASSFVGTDINSPLHFGNGTRLTVT.